This T cell receptor (beta chain) comes out of a study of T-cell reconstitution after alpha-beta-depleted transplantation in children (TCRdb year 2016). Turning to the overall study: Using TCR repertoire profiling, the study quantitatively followed how T-cell immune reconstitution unfolded in children after TCRalphabeta/CD19-depleted allogeneic hematopoietic cell transplantation.

With respect to this clonotype: The target of this receptor is not known. Base-call qualities are not available, and no considerably larger clone is one nucleotide away.

Based on the germline V gene (reference sequence), the CDR1 and CDR2 sequences are SEHNR and FQNEAQ. V and J are trimmed by 5 bases and 5 bases, and the gene matches miss 5 bases of the junction. Inclusive of the bounding cysteine and phenylalanine, the CDR3 is 14 residues long. Only the CDR3 DNA is retained, 42 bases long and in frame from the first base. The method behind the library was PCR. TCRdb records Illumina HiSeq 2500 as the sequencer. TCR libraries were prepared with molecular barcoding, using unique molecular identifiers to normalize TCRbeta repertoire quantification. TCRdb reprocessed the public reads (quality trimming at Q25 with fastp, clone calling with MiXCR) and kept in-frame beta chains. Every entry covers one CDR3 protein and lists the most common genes and DNA from its rows. The sample yields 500,000 or so distinct CDR3 sequences; about 33% were counted once. The top ten hold 2% to 3% of the sample.

This receptor chain uses TRBV7-9 and TRBJ2-5; 10 central nucleotides agree with TRBD2. The sequenced sample was PBMCs from the stem cell graft donor, obtained from the stem cell graft. This receptor was obtained from a human donor who donated a stem cell graft to a child with aplastic anemia. The CDR3 is CASSRGTSVETQYF. The DNA is TGTGCCAGCAGCCGCGGGACTAGCGTGGAGACCCAGTACTTC.